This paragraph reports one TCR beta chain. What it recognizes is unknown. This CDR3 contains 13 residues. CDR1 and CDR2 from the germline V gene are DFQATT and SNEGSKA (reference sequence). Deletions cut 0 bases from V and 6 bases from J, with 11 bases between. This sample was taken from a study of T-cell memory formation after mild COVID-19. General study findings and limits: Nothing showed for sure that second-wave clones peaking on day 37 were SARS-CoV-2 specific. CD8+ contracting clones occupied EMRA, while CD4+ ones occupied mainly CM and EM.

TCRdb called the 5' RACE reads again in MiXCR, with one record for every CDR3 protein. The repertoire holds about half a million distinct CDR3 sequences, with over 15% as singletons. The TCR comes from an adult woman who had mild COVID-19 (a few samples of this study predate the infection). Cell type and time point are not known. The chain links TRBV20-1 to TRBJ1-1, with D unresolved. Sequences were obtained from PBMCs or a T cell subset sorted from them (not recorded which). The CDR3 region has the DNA TGCAGTGCTAGAGATTCCTGGGTCCCTGAAGCTTTCTTT. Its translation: CSARDSWVPEAFF.